This passage covers 3 T cell receptor beta chains from one sample sequenced in a study of blood T cell repertoires in COVID-19. Generated by immunoSEQ multiplex PCR, the TCRdb table keeps only in-frame clones and is missing some. The sample has tens of thousands of clones, 85% to 90% seen once. The source material was peripheral blood. These receptor sequences come from a middle-aged man with active COVID-19.

This chain joins TRBV5-1 and TRBJ2-2, with D uncertain. V lost 0 bases and J 5 bases, leaving 11 bases between the germline ends. The CDR3 extends over 15 amino acids. The germline CDR1 and CDR2 sequences are SGHRS and YFSETQ. The CDR3 loop is CASSLATPGTGELFF. The CDR3 DNA reads TGCGCCAGCAGCTTGGCCACCCCAGGAACCGGGGAGCTGTTTTTT.

This clone came up a few times. This chain connects TRBV19 to TRBJ2-7, with D hard to call. V was pared by 7 bases and J by 0 bases, with 13 bases between. The germline gives CDR1 LNHDA, CDR2 SQIVND (reference sequence). CDR3 length: 14 amino acids. The CDR3 protein is CASTAGPSSYEQYF. CDR3 sequence (DNA): TGTGCCAGTACCGCAGGCCCGAGCTCCTACGAGCAGTACTTC.

This clone occurred once. V usage is TRBV6-5 and J usage is TRBJ2-1; the D gene is possibly TRBD1 (5 bases). This CDR3 is built from 15 residues. V lost 6 bases and J 3 bases, leaving 15 bases between the germline ends. Germline-derived CDR1 and CDR2 are MNHEY and SVGAGI. CDR3 DNA: TGTGCCAGCAGGACCGCGACAGACATCTACAATGAGCAGTTCTTC. Translation: CASRTATDIYNEQFF.